The 3 T cell receptor beta chains in this list originate from one sample, sequenced in a study of cytomegalovirus exposure and HLA in healthy donors. Repertoires were generated with immunoSEQ multiplex PCR, while TCRdb's copy carries only in-frame clones and drops some. Among tens of thousands of clones listed, around 96% were seen once. Sequencing was done on a sample of PBMCs. Source of these receptors: a woman aged 18 to 35 in good health and CMV-seronegative.

CDR3 coding DNA: TGCGCCAGCAGCCCGCAGGGACTAGCGGGGGATACCGGGGAGCTGTTTTTT. The encoded protein is CASSPQGLAGDTGELFF. The V call is TRBV5-1, the J call TRBJ2-2; TRBD2 matches at 14 bases. V dropped 4 bases and J dropped 5; count of bases not matched to a gene: 7. This CDR3 contains 17 residues. CDR1 is SGHRS, CDR2 YFSETQ, per germline.

This chain uses TRBV5-1 with TRBJ1-2; weak D call: TRBD1 (5 bases). The germline V and J ends were trimmed by 0 bases and 4 bases, with 13 bases remaining between them. Germline values: CDR1 SGHRS, CDR2 YFSETQ. The CDR3 is 15 residues long. The CDR3 nucleotides are TGCGCCAGCAGCTTGGGCGGGGACGGCGGCTATGGCTACACCTTC. Amino acid sequence: CASSLGGDGGYGYTF. Using reference TRBV5-1 and TRBJ1-2 for the parts outside the CDR3, the full variable domain is KAGVTQTPRYLIKTRGQQVTLSCSPISGHRSVSWYQQTPGQGLQFLFEYFSETQRNKGNFPGRFSGRQFSNSRSEMNVSTLELGDSALYLCASSLGGDGGYGYTFGSGTRLTVV.

V gene TRBV18 combines with J gene TRBJ1-2; D perhaps matches TRBD1 (5 bases). V was cut by 4 bases and J by 4 bases, with 16 bases left in between. This CDR3 comprises 15 residues. The V gene's germline CDR1 is KGHSH and CDR2 LQKENI. The CDR3 nucleotides read TGTGCCAGCTCACTCACAGGCCAAAGGGGCTATGGCTACACCTTC. Amino acids: CASSLTGQRGYGYTF.